This TCR beta chain was obtained from a study of cytomegalovirus exposure and HLA in healthy donors. 60 Vbeta and 13 Jbeta primers were used in PCR. TCRdb's table, derived via immunoSEQ multiplex PCR, lists solely in-frame clones and lacks some. The specimen's table records around 26,000 clones. The V gene's germline CDR1 is GTSNPN and CDR2 SVGIG (reference sequence). V trimming: 3 bases; J trimming: 4 bases; junction bases outside the gene matches: 4. The CDR3 runs to 13 residues. The clonotype was recovered from a male donor in good health and CMV-seropositive. The sequenced material came from PBMCs. J is TRBJ2-7 and V is TRBV30; 9 nucleotides align to TRBD1. DNA for the CDR3: TGTGCCTGGAGGCCGGGACAGGGATACGAGCAGTACTTC. This codes for CAWRPGQGYEQYF.